This T cell receptor beta chain was observed in a study of T cells in Graves' hyperthyroidism and ophthalmopathy. Points from the study as a whole: The model foresaw ophthalmopathy a median roughly 6.5 months prior to onset.

RNA transcripts provided the source from which TCR beta CDR3 regions were amplified. A set of HTBI primers served as the primers for a first-round RT-PCR of the TCR CDR3. TCRdb called the multiplex PCR reads again in MiXCR, with one record for every CDR3 protein. Here the sample spans about 210,000 distinct CDR3 sequences, roughly 18% being singletons. This CDR3 is 14 amino acids long. Germline loops: CDR1 MNHEY, CDR2 SVGAGI. The V end lost 2 bases, the J end lost 7 bases, and 14 bases lay between the germline ends. To note about this clonotype: The antigen is not known.

Extraction of PBMCs used approximately 10 ml of fresh peripheral blood. The TCR originated in a man aged 40-55 years with Graves' hyperthyroidism. The chain is built from TRBV6-5 and TRBJ1-1; possible D gene TRBD1, 5 bases. Sequencing was done on a sample of blood. The CDR3 spells CASSYGGVQGEAFF. CDR3 DNA: TGTGCCAGCAGTTACGGAGGGGTTCAGGGTGAAGCTTTCTTT.